The count of the clone carrying this T cell receptor (beta chain) is one. Germline V gives CDR1 SGHVS, CDR2 FQNEAQ. There are 12 residues in the CDR3. Deletions cut 3 bases from V and 3 bases from J, with 6 bases between. Per the authors' pipeline: How many nucleated cells were present was estimated from reference gene primer amplification. Measured with immunoSEQ multiplex PCR; TCRdb has only the in-frame clones, and not every one. From that table come the V and J calls and clone size; the DNA was used to work out D and trimming. The repertoire holds 200,000 to 250,000 clones, 80% seen once, with around 13% in the top ten. The sample comes from a study of blood T cell repertoires in COVID-19. About the research overall: COVID-19 samples, acute and convalescent, were from the United States, Italy and Spain. T cells, B-cell-depleted T cells, or PBMCs supplied cDNA or gDNA.

The material sequenced was peripheral blood. V is TRBV7-8 and J is TRBJ2-7; a possible D gene is TRBD2 (5 bases). The sequence was obtained from a human donor in a cohort sampled during active COVID-19. DNA for the CDR3: TGTGCCAGCAGCTTGGGAGTCTACGAGCAGTACTTC. Amino acids: CASSLGVYEQYF.